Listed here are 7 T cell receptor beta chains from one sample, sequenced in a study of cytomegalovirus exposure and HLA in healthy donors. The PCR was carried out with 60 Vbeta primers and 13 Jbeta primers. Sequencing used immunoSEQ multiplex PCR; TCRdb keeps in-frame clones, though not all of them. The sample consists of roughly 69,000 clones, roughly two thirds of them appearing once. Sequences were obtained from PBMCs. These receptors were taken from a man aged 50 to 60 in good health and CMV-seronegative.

The DNA of the CDR3 is TGCAGCGTTCTCCCCAGGGGCGTCGGCGAGCAGTACTTC. Protein sequence: CSVLPRGVGEQYF. V and J are TRBV29-1 and TRBJ2-7; possible D gene TRBD1, 6 bases. The V gene lost 5 bases and the J gene lost 6 bases, with 17 bases spanning the gap. The CDR3 extends over 13 amino acids. In germline, CDR1 is SQVTM, CDR2 ANQGSEA.

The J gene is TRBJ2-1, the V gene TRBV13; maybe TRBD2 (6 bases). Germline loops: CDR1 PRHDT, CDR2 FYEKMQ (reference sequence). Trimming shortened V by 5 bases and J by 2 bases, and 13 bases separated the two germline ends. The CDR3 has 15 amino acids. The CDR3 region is CASSAPGTPYNEQFF. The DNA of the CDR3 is TGTGCCAGCAGCGCGCCGGGGACTCCCTACAATGAGCAGTTCTTC.

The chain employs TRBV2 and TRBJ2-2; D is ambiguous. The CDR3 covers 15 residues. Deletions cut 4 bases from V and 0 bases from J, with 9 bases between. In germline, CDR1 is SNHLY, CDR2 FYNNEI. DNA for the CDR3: TGTGCCAGCAGTGTTCAGAATTCGAACACCGGGGAGCTGTTTTTT. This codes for CASSVQNSNTGELFF.

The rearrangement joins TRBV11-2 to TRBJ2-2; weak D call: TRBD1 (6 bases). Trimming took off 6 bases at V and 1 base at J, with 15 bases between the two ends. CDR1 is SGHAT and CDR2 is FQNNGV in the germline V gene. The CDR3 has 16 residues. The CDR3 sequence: CASRTIKQGNTGELFF. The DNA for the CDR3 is TGTGCCAGCAGGACGATAAAACAGGGGAACACCGGGGAGCTGTTTTTT.

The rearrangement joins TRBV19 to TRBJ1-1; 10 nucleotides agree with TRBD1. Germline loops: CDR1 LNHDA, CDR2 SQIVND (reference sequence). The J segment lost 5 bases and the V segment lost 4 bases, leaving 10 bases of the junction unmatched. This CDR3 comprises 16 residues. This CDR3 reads CASSTRTGGTGTEAFF. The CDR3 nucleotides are TGTGCCAGTAGTACCCGGACAGGGGGGACTGGTACTGAAGCTTTCTTT.

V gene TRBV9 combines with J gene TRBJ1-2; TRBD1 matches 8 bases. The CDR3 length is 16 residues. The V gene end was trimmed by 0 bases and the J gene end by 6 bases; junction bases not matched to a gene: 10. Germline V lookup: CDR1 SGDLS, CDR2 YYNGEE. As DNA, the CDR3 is TGTGCCAGCAGCGTAGTCCCCGGACAGGGTGGAAATGGCTACACCTTC. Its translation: CASSVVPGQGGNGYTF.

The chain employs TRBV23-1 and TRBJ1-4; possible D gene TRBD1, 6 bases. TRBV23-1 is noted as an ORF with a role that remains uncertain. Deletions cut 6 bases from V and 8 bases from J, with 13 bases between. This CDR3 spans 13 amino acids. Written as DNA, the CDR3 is TGCGCCAGCAGATACAGGGTCACAGAAAAACTGTTTTTT. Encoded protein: CASRYRVTEKLFF.